These 29 T cell receptor beta chains share one sample of origin, sequenced in a study of blood T cells in healthy people across ages. Together with a sample-barcoded 5' primer, a J-beta primer mix was included in a second PCR lasting about 7 to 12 cycles. TCRdb itself ran the 5' RACE reads through MiXCR, one entry per CDR3 protein. The sample carries approximately 820,000 distinct CDR3 sequences, about 42% recorded once. Sequencing was done on a sample of blood. The receptors shown here come from a man between 60 and 70 years old in good health.

This clonotype was seen more than once but under ten times. The chain recombines TRBV27 with TRBJ2-2; no clear D. The length of the CDR3 is 15 residues. V was cut by 4 bases and J by 1 base, with 10 bases left in between. CDR1 and CDR2 (germline): MNHEY, SMNVEV (reference sequence). The CDR3 bases are TGTGCCAGCAGTTCCCTGGCGGTGAACACCGGGGAGCTGTTTTTT. This gives the protein CASSSLAVNTGELFF.

This sequence joins TRBV2 and TRBJ1-1; a possible D gene is TRBD1 (6 bases). The CDR3 loop spans 14 amino acids. From germline, CDR1 is SNHLY and CDR2 FYNNEI. Trimming removed 10 bases from V and 7 bases from J, with 22 bases in between. For the CDR3, the DNA is TGTGCCACCTCCTCCCGGGACATCACGGGTGAAGCTTTCTTT. This gives the protein CATSSRDITGEAFF. Filled out from reference TRBV2 and TRBJ1-1, the complete variable domain reads EPEVTQTPSHQVTQMGQEVILRCVPISNHLYFYWYRQILGQKVEFLVSFYNNEISEKSEIFDDQFSVERPDGSNFTLKIRSTKLEDSAMYFCATSSRDITGEAFFGQGTRLTVV.

This rearrangement joins TRBV12-3 or TRBV12-4 to TRBJ2-3; 8 bases map to TRBD2. The V gene end was trimmed by 1 base and the J gene end by 3 bases; junction bases not matched to a gene: 6. The CDR3 contains 16 residues. The CDR3 DNA reads as TGTGCCAGCAGTTTAGTGTCGGGGGGGCCGACAGATACGCAGTATTTT. It is translated as CASSLVSGGPTDTQYF.

The CDR3 sequence is CASSEEGGGTF. As DNA, the CDR3 is TGTGCCAGCAGTGAAGAGGGGGGCGGCACCTTC. V gene TRBV6-1 combines with J gene TRBJ1-2; D may be TRBD1 (6 bases). Deletions cut 1 base from V and 13 bases from J, with 10 bases between. The CDR3 covers 11 residues. CDR1 and CDR2 (germline): MNHNS, SASEGT.

V usage is TRBV28 and J usage is TRBJ2-7; 8 positions match TRBD1. V gave up 5 bases and J gave up 2 bases; unmatched junction bases: 8. Per germline, CDR1 MDHEN and CDR2 SYDVKM. The CDR3 has 15 residues. The CDR3 spells CASSPPDRVAYEQYF. In nucleotides, the CDR3 is TGTGCCAGCAGTCCCCCGGACAGGGTAGCCTACGAGCAGTACTTC.

This clonotype was found a few times. The V gene is TRBV12-3 or TRBV12-4, the J gene TRBJ2-3, with 10 positions matching TRBD1. V was clipped by 6 bases and J by 1 base; unmatched bases: 10. The CDR3 extends over 17 amino acids. The CDR3 region has the DNA TGTGCCAGCAGACCTCCGGGACAGGGGCGAGGCACAGATACGCAGTATTTT. Translating it yields CASRPPGQGRGTDTQYF.

The V and J genes are TRBV24-1 and TRBJ2-5; D is unresolved. The V end was cut by 4 bases, the J end by 5 bases, with 13 bases between. The CDR3 runs 14 residues. Germline V CDR1 and CDR2: KGHDR, SFDVKD. The CDR3 DNA is TGTGCCACCAGTGACCGTACCCGGCCGGAGACCCAGTACTTC. It encodes CATSDRTRPETQYF.

The chain carries TRBV9 and TRBJ2-1, with 7 nucleotides matching TRBD1. The CDR3 sequence is 16 residues long. The germline gives CDR1 SGDLS, CDR2 YYNGEE. V shed 4 bases, J shed 7 bases, and the junction held 14 bases outside the gene matches. The CDR3 DNA is TGTGCCAGCAGCCCAAGAACAGGGGACGTGGTAAATGAGCAGTTCTTC. It translates to CASSPRTGDVVNEQFF.

This chain connects TRBV5-1 to TRBJ1-4; D perhaps matches TRBD1 (5 bases). Trimming took 3 bases from V and 8 from J, leaving 20 bases between them. CDR1 and CDR2 from the germline V gene are SGHRS and YFSETQ. The CDR3 sequence is 16 residues long. The CDR3 sequence: CASSSGTWTWGEKLFF. The CDR3 DNA sequence: TGCGCCAGCAGCTCGGGGACCTGGACGTGGGGGGAAAAACTGTTTTTT.

The chain recombines TRBV7-3 with TRBJ2-5, with TRBD1 identical over 9 bases. Germline V gene lookup returns CDR1 SGHTA and CDR2 FQGTGA. V lost 5 bases and J lost 5; bases outside the gene matches: 6. The CDR3 covers 14 residues. CDR3 DNA sequence: TGTGCCAGCAGCCCAGGGACAGGGTTGGAGACCCAGTACTTC. Translating gives CASSPGTGLETQYF.

The chain joins TRBV6-6 to TRBJ1-5, with D possibly matching TRBD1 (6 bases). This CDR3 is 14 amino acids long. V lost 6 bases to trimming and J lost 6 bases, with 15 bases between them. Per the germline V gene, CDR1 is MNHNY and CDR2 is SVGAGI (reference sequence). CDR3 in DNA: TGTGCCAGCAGCTATGAGGGGGTAAGTCAGCCCCAGCATTTT. Amino acids: CASSYEGVSQPQHF.

Concerning this clonotype itself: At one of its ends the junction is not consistent with the germline gene, which may arise from a read error. The chain links TRBV11-2 to TRBJ2-4, with 11 positions matching TRBD2. The J call is doubtful: the DNA matches TRBJ2-7 better. Germline lookup yields CDR1 SGHAT and CDR2 FQNNGV. The CDR3 extends over 16 amino acids. The CDR3 loop reads CAGSFLGTSGFYEQYF. DNA for the CDR3: TGTGCCGGCAGCTTTCTTGGGACTAGCGGTTTCTACGAGCAGTACTTC.

The chain combines TRBV5-1 with TRBJ2-7; D is undetermined. Trimming shortened V by 4 bases and J by 1 base, and 12 bases separated the two germline ends. CDR3 size: 14 residues. The germline gives CDR1 SGHRS, CDR2 YFSETQ. The CDR3 sequence is CASSLNRKSYEQYF. CDR3 nucleotides: TGCGCCAGCAGCCTAAACCGAAAATCCTACGAGCAGTACTTC.

The chain links TRBV20-1 to TRBJ2-1; TRBD2 aligns across 11 bases. V trimming: 3 bases; J trimming: 4 bases; junction bases outside the gene matches: 11. Germline lookup yields CDR1 DFQATT and CDR2 SNEGSKA (reference sequence). CDR3 length: 17 amino acids. CDR3 loop: CSASLEILAGGYNEQFF. The CDR3, as DNA: TGCAGTGCTAGTCTGGAGATCCTAGCGGGGGGTTACAATGAGCAGTTCTTC.

This clonotype was detected a few times. J is TRBJ1-5 and V is TRBV15; D might be TRBD1 (6 bases). V was shortened by 1 base and J by 5 bases, with 9 bases between the two germline ends. This CDR3 region has 14 residues. The germline V gene encodes CDR1 LNHNV and CDR2 YYDKDF (reference sequence). The CDR3 spells CATSRGKGDQPQHF. CDR3 sequence (DNA): TGTGCCACCAGCAGAGGCAAGGGGGATCAGCCCCAGCATTTT.

This chain joins TRBV5-1 and TRBJ2-3; D is unclear. Germline V gene data show CDR1 as SGHRS and CDR2 as YFSETQ. CDR3 length: 15 amino acids. Trimming took 2 bases from V and 2 from J, leaving 12 bases between them. The DNA for the CDR3 is TGCGCCAGCAGCTTCGACTCTCCCCACACAGATACGCAGTATTTT. It encodes CASSFDSPHTDTQYF.

The rearrangement links TRBV4-1 to TRBJ2-7; D is perhaps TRBD1 (6 bases). The germline V gene encodes CDR1 MGHRA and CDR2 YSYEKL. The CDR3 consists of 16 residues. Trimming removed 1 base from V and 0 bases from J, with 13 bases in between. CDR3 DNA sequence: TGCGCCAGCAGCCAAGGGGCGCAGGGGAACTCCTACGAGCAGTACTTC. Translating gives CASSQGAQGNSYEQYF.

This clonotype was found a few times. This chain joins TRBV7-9 and TRBJ2-5; D possibly uses TRBD1 or TRBD2 (5 bases each). The CDR3 is 13 residues long. Germline V gene data show CDR1 as SEHNR and CDR2 as FQNEAQ (reference sequence). V lost 4 bases and J 11 bases, leaving 17 bases between the germline ends. CDR3 residues: CASSSGTQWEQYF. CDR3 nucleotide sequence: TGTGCCAGCAGCTCGGGGACGCAGTGGGAGCAGTACTTC.

In its sample, this clonotype was seen once. V gene TRBV27 combines with J gene TRBJ2-4; weak D call: TRBD2 (5 bases). Between the trimmed V and J ends, which lost 7 bases and 9 bases, there was a span of 16 bases. CDR1 and CDR2 (germline): MNHEY, SMNVEV (reference sequence). The CDR3 covers 13 residues. In nucleotides, the CDR3 is TGTGCCAGCAATCCAGGAGGAGGACCCATTCAGTACTTC. This sequence encodes CASNPGGGPIQYF.

Note on this clonotype: An end of the junction does not agree with germline; a read error may underlie this. The chain employs TRBV6-1 and TRBJ2-3; no firm D call. Germline CDR1 reads MNHNS; CDR2 reads SASEGT. CDR3 length: 15 residues. The CDR3 DNA follows: TGTGCCGGCAGCCCCGGCGGCTTGGGCACAGATACGCAGTATTTT. Encoded protein: CAGSPGGLGTDTQYF.

The V call is TRBV20-1, the J call TRBJ2-1, with TRBD2 matching 7 bases. CDR1 is DFQATT and CDR2 is SNEGSKA in the germline V gene (reference sequence). The CDR3 is 15 amino acids. The J segment lost 10 bases and the V segment lost 3 bases, leaving 15 bases of the junction unmatched. This CDR3 is CSARRPSGVVEEQFF. The CDR3 coding sequence is TGCAGTGCTAGGAGGCCCAGCGGGGTAGTTGAGGAGCAGTTCTTC.

This chain uses TRBV20-1 with TRBJ1-6, with D maybe TRBD1 (6 bases). This CDR3 is built from 13 residues. V was clipped by 4 bases and J by 9 bases, with 13 bases between them. The V gene's germline CDR1 is DFQATT and CDR2 SNEGSKA (reference sequence). Written as DNA, the CDR3 is TGCAGTGCTACTACAGGGAAGGGTTCACCCCTCCACTTT. This encodes CSATTGKGSPLHF.

A few counts support this clonotype. The gene calls are TRBV24-1 and TRBJ2-3, with 9 bases fitting TRBD1. This CDR3 contains 13 residues. Per germline, CDR1 KGHDR and CDR2 SFDVKD. The V and J ends lost 9 bases and 3 bases, in that order; junction bases with no gene match: 3. The CDR3 DNA reads as TGTGCCACCTCGGGACAGGGAACAGATACGCAGTATTTT. It translates to CATSGQGTDTQYF.

V is TRBV6-1 and J is TRBJ2-7, with TRBD2 matching over 13 bases. The J call may be incorrect, as the DNA end agrees better with TRBJ2-5. Germline V gene data show CDR1 as MNHNS and CDR2 as SASEGT. The CDR3 runs to 18 residues. The CDR3: CASRTGFPLAGGQETQYF. In DNA, the CDR3 is TGTGCCAGCAGGACGGGGTTTCCACTAGCGGGGGGGCAAGAGACCCAGTACTTC.

V gene TRBV5-1 combines with J gene TRBJ2-6, with D uncertain. Germline CDR1 SGHRS, CDR2 YFSETQ. The CDR3 loop spans 14 amino acids. The V and J ends lost 7 bases and 0 bases respectively, with 8 bases between them. The CDR3 sequence: CASRRDSGANVLTF. CDR3 coding DNA: TGCGCCAGCCGACGAGACTCTGGGGCCAACGTCCTGACTTTC.

This sequence joins TRBV4-3 and TRBJ1-6; D remains unclear. The CDR3 is made up of 16 amino acids. Germline V CDR1 and CDR2: LGHNA, YSLEER. Trimming took 0 bases from V and 7 from J, leaving 13 bases between them. CDR3 loop: CASSQDYTVGNSPLHF. In DNA form, the CDR3 reads TGCGCCAGCAGCCAAGATTATACAGTTGGAAATTCACCCCTCCACTTT.

V usage is TRBV28 and J usage is TRBJ2-5; no firm D call. The V end was cut by 2 bases, the J end by 4 bases, with 11 bases between. This CDR3 has 14 residues. The germline V gene has CDR1 MDHEN and CDR2 SYDVKM. As DNA, the CDR3 is TGTGCCAGCAGTTTAGGCGGACGTCCAGAGACCCAGTACTTC. As protein: CASSLGGRPETQYF.

The chain carries TRBV20-1 and TRBJ2-3; 12 bases agree with TRBD2. With 3 bases clipped from V and 4 bases from J, the junction kept 8 bases outside the gene matches. In germline, CDR1 is DFQATT, CDR2 SNEGSKA (reference sequence). This CDR3 has 16 residues. The CDR3: CSASGLAGWPADTQYF. The CDR3, as DNA: TGCAGTGCTAGTGGACTAGCGGGGTGGCCAGCAGATACGCAGTATTTT.

The chain combines TRBV6-2 or TRBV6-3 with TRBJ2-7; the match to TRBD2 covers 12 bases. Per germline, CDR1 MNHEY and CDR2 SVGEGT. This CDR3 comprises 17 residues. The junction had 15 bases not matched to a gene; V was cut back by 5 bases and J by 7 bases. The CDR3 spells CASSTSGGFWDNNEQYF. The CDR3 bases are TGTGCCAGCAGTACTAGCGGGGGGTTCTGGGACAACAATGAGCAGTACTTC.